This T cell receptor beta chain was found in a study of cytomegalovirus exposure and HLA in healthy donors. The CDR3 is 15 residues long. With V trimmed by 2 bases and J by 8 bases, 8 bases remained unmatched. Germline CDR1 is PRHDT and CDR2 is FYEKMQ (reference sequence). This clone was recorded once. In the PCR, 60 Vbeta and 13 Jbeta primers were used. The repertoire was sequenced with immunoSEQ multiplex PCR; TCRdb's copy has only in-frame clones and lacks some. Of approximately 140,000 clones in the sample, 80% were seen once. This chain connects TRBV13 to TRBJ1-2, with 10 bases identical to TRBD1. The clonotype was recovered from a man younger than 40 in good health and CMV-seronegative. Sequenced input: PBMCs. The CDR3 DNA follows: TGTGCCAGCAGCTTACGACAGGGGGCGTCGAGAGGCTACACCTTC. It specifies CASSLRQGASRGYTF. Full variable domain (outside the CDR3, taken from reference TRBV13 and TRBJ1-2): AAGVIQSPRHLIKEKRETATLKCYPIPRHDTVYWYQQGPGQDPQFLISFYEKMQSDKGSIPDRFSAQQFSDYHSELNMSSLELGDSALYFCASSLRQGASRGYTFGSGTRLTVV.